These 7 T cell receptor beta chains share one sample of origin, sequenced in a study of OX40 agonist ivuxolimab in advanced cancers. Generated by immunoSEQ multiplex PCR, the TCRdb table keeps only in-frame clones and is missing some. Of approximately 99,000 clones listed, roughly 95% are singletons. The material sequenced was CD4+ or CD8+ T cells sorted from blood, taken in a trial of the OX40 agonist ivuxolimab. These receptors were obtained from an adult with an advanced solid tumor such as melanoma, head and neck, liver or kidney cancer.

The chain carries TRBV19 and TRBJ1-1; D remains unclear. The germline gives CDR1 LNHDA, CDR2 SQIVND (reference sequence). The V gene lost 3 bases and the J gene lost 2 bases, with 4 bases spanning the gap. The CDR3 spans 12 residues. Here the CDR3 reads CASSIDNTEAFF. DNA of the CDR3: TGTGCCAGTAGTATCGATAACACTGAAGCTTTCTTT.

CDR3: CASSMPPNTGELFF. The CDR3 DNA sequence: TGTGCCAGCAGTATGCCGCCGAACACCGGGGAGCTGTTTTTT. This chain joins TRBV27 and TRBJ2-2; the D is unclear. Trimming stripped 5 bases from V and 0 bases from J, with 7 bases between. The germline V gene has CDR1 MNHEY and CDR2 SMNVEV (reference sequence). The CDR3 sequence is 14 residues long.

CDR3 protein: CSVVGLVVSHEQFF. The CDR3 DNA follows: TGCAGCGTTGTAGGTTTGGTAGTCTCCCATGAGCAGTTCTTC. This chain links TRBV29-1 with TRBJ2-1; no clear D. The germline V and J ends were trimmed by 4 bases and 8 bases, with 18 bases remaining between them. The CDR3 sequence is 14 residues long. The germline V gene has CDR1 SQVTM and CDR2 ANQGSEA.

The chain recombines TRBV7-3 with TRBJ2-3, with a tentative D call TRBD2 (5 bases). Germline lookup yields CDR1 SGHTA and CDR2 FQGTGA. V was cut by 6 bases and J by 7 bases, with 17 bases left in between. This CDR3 is 14 amino acids long. In DNA, the CDR3 is TGTGCCAGCAGGAATATATCCAGCGGATATACGCAGTATTTT. Encoded protein: CASRNISSGYTQYF.

The V call is TRBV6-1, the J call TRBJ2-3, with 8 bases matching TRBD2. The CDR3 loop spans 17 amino acids. The junction had 8 bases not matched to a gene; V was cut back by 2 bases and J by 1 base. Looked up from germline, CDR1 is MNHNS and CDR2 is SASEGT. CDR3: CASSEYPHSGGTDTQYF. The DNA for the CDR3 is TGTGCCAGCAGTGAATACCCCCATAGCGGGGGCACAGATACGCAGTATTTT.

The rearrangement joins TRBV21-1 to TRBJ2-7; the DNA was not compared with TRBD1, the D call given in the table. TRBV21-1 is an annotated pseudogene. This CDR3 region has 14 residues. The CDR3 reads CASSRRQLPYEQYF. The CDR3 nucleotides are TGTGCCAGCAGCCGAAGACAGTTACCCTACGAGCAGTACTTC.

This clone was recorded once. The gene calls are TRBV28 and TRBJ1-5, with D tentatively TRBD1 (5 bases). CDR1 is MDHEN, CDR2 SYDVKM, per germline. The length of the CDR3 is 13 residues. With 5 bases removed from V and 7 bases from J, the gap between germline ends came to 12 bases. CDR3 nucleotides: TGTGCCAGCAGTCCCCAGGGAAACCAGCCCCAGCATTTT. Translating gives CASSPQGNQPQHF.